The source of this T cell receptor (beta chain) is a study of blood T cell repertoires in COVID-19. About the study: Sites in the United States, Italy and Spain provided acute and convalescent COVID-19 samples. PBMCs, B-cell-depleted T cells, or T cells were the source of the cDNA or gDNA that made up the material.

Sequencing used immunoSEQ multiplex PCR; TCRdb keeps in-frame clones, though not all of them. The data hold about 94,000 clones, with about four fifths observed a single time. In germline, CDR1 is GTSNPN, CDR2 SVGIG (reference sequence). The CDR3 length is 13 residues. V dropped 4 bases and J dropped 4; count of bases not matched to a gene: 3. This sequence joins TRBV30 and TRBJ1-2, with TRBD1 identical over 10 bases. The source material was peripheral blood. This sequence originates from a man in his sixties with acute or convalescent COVID-19. CDR3 amino acids: CAWKGQGSYGYTF. CDR3 coding DNA: TGTGCCTGGAAGGGACAGGGGAGCTATGGCTACACCTTC.